This record concerns one T cell receptor beta chain sequence. What this receptor recognizes is not known. No quality values exist for individual bases; no much larger clone is one base distant. The CDR1 and CDR2 encoded by the germline V gene are MNHEY and SVGAGI. Its CDR3 holds 13 amino acids, cysteine through phenylalanine. Only the CDR3 region is kept as DNA, spanning 39 bases read in frame from base 1. The trim is 4 bases for V and 5 bases for J, with a gap of 11 bases between the germline ends. TCRbeta CDR3 regions were amplified from genomic DNA using the immunoSEQ Assay, a bias-controlled multiplex PCR. The authors' pipeline ran thus. The number of nucleated cells in each sample was estimated from the amplification of reference gene primers within the assay. To quantify the absolute abundance of each unique TCRbeta CDR3 rearrangement, sequence reads were collapsed and filtered. For each sample, productive Simpson clonality was calculated as the square root of Simpson's diversity index over productive rearrangements. As stored in TCRdb, this immuneACCESS dataset retains in-frame rearrangements with V and J assigned. A fraction of the clones does not appear; measured against another copy, unresolved V genes explain less than half of the discrepancy, and the remainder lacks a known reason. D and trimming come from the DNA, and the V and J calls and clone size come from that table. Present in this sample are a few hundred thousand clones, around 84% of which were seen just once. The ten largest account for 4% to 5% of the sample.

This sample stems from a study of blood T cell repertoires in COVID-19 (dated by TCRdb to about 2020). Turning to the overall study: The collaborator samples originated in the United States, Italy and Spain and spanned the acute and convalescent phases of COVID-19. Nearly every sample came with metadata listing a de-identified subject ID, COVID-19 status, age in years and sex. The repertoires were released in a freely available public database meant as a resource for research on the immune response to SARS-CoV-2. Where HLA class I and class II types were available, the types were taken from metadata supplied by the sample provider, not from assay-based typing. The samples were drawn from two sources: the first 160 participants of the ongoing ImmuneRACE study, and 1,254 subjects contributed by 6 global collaborators. The prospective study material was composed of cDNA or gDNA derived from T cells, B-cell-depleted T cells, or PBMCs. Deeply sampled blood TCRbeta repertoires from subjects exposed to, actively infected with, or recovered from COVID-19 were included in the dataset.

Whole blood was collected in K2EDTA tubes by collaborating institutions according to the institutions' own protocols. Collaborator samples were shipped for TCRbeta analysis as frozen whole blood, isolated PBMCs, or DNA extracted from either sample type. The paper as a whole reports these results and caveats: The amount of clinical and demographic metadata varied by source and participant and was provided uncurated.

This TCR was recovered from a man between 60 and 75 years old with acute or convalescent COVID-19. The rearrangement combines TRBV6-5 with TRBJ2-5; the best D guess is TRBD2, with 6 bases matching. Sequenced input: peripheral blood. The CDR3 has the sequence CASSLGGRETQYF. The nucleotide sequence reads as follows: TGTGCCAGCAGTTTGGGGGGTCGCGAGACCCAGTACTTC.